Shown below are 2 T cell receptor beta chains from a single sample sequenced in a study of blood T cell repertoires in COVID-19. Method: immunoSEQ multiplex PCR; TCRdb's copy keeps in-frame clones and lacks some. This table holds roughly 250,000 clones, more than 85% found once. Sequencing input: PBMCs or T cells enriched from blood (not recorded which). These receptors were obtained from a woman between 50 and 59 years old who had recovered from COVID-19.

This chain connects TRBV29-1 to TRBJ1-1; 8 nucleotides line up with TRBD1. Germline CDR1 reads SQVTM; CDR2 reads ANQGSEA. The CDR3 extends over 14 amino acids. J lost 4 bases, V lost 5 bases, and 9 bases had no gene match. CDR3 amino acids: CSVIPGGEGTEAFF. The CDR3 bases are TGCAGCGTTATCCCAGGGGGCGAGGGCACTGAAGCTTTCTTT.

V and J are TRBV10-3 and TRBJ2-3; 9 bases align to TRBD2. Trimming cost V 6 bases and J 2 bases; bases outside gene matches: 9. The CDR3 is made up of 16 amino acids. Germline V gene lookup returns CDR1 ENHRY and CDR2 SYGVKD. CDR3 nucleotides: TGTGCCATCAGACTTTCTAGCGGGACTGACACAGATACGCAGTATTTT. Its protein product is CAIRLSSGTDTDTQYF.